This T cell receptor (beta chain) derives from a study of Ad26.COV2.S vaccination and SARS-CoV-2 variants. Study details: Once, or twice with 56 days between doses, Ad26.COV2.S was given intramuscularly.

Treatment reported: approximately 18 received Ad26.COV2.S at low or high dose, single or two shots; 5 received placebo; per-sample allocation not given. Each sample was drawn 63 days after the first injection (of vaccine or placebo). Within Boston, the person who donated was an adult of 18-55 years. Concerning this clone itself: Antigen specificity is unknown. The identical CDR3 is also encoded by other nucleotide sequences in the sample.

Sequenced by immunoSEQ multiplex PCR; TCRdb stores in-frame clones only, minus some. The sample includes some 410,000 clones, about 92% of them seen just once. Study-wide findings and caveats: The TCR breadth and depth analyses may have produced an underestimate of total T cell responses.

Germline values: CDR1 SEHNR, CDR2 FQNEAQ (reference sequence). This CDR3 has 13 amino acids. Trimming shortened V by 3 bases and J by 4 bases, and 7 bases separated the two germline ends. The receptor was derived from a person between 18 and 65 years old who received the Ad26.COV2.S COVID-19 vaccine or a placebo. The sequencing used peripheral blood, collected in a trial of Ad26.COV2.S vaccine versus placebo. V usage is TRBV7-9 and J usage is TRBJ1-5; D unclear. The CDR3 region has the DNA TGTGCCAGCAGCTTGTCAGTTAATCAGCCCCAGCATTTT. This encodes CASSLSVNQPQHF.